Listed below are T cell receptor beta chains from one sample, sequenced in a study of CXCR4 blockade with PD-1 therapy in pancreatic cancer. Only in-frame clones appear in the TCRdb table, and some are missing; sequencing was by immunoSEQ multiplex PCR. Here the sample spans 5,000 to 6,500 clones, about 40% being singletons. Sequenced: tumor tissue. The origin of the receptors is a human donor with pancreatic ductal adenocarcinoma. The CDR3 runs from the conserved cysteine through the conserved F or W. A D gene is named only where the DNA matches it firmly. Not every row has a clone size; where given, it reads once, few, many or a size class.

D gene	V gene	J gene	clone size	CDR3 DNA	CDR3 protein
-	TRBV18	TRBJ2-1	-	TGTGCCAGCTCACCACCCTCTGCCTACAATGAGCAGTTCTTC	CASSPPSAYNEQFF
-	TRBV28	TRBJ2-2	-	TGTGCCAGCCACTCCGGGACATTAAACACCGGGGAGCTGTTTTTT	CASHSGTLNTGELFF
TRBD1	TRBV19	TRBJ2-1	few	TGTGCCAGTAGTTATCTGGGACAGGGGTACAATGAGCAGTTCTTC	CASSYLGQGYNEQFF
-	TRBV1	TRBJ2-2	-	TGCGCCAGCAGCCATTACCGGGCCAGCGCCGGGGAGCTGTTTTTT	CASSHYRASAGELFF
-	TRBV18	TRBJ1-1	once	TGTGCCAGCTCACCCCAGGAGAACACTGAAGCTTTCTTT	CASSPQENTEAFF
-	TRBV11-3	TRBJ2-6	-	TGTGCCAGCAGACGACTTAGCTCTGGGGCCAACGTCCTGACTTTC	CASRRLSSGANVLTF
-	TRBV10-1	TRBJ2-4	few	TGCGCCAGCAGGCTTTGGGGGCCTCAGTACTTC	CASRLWGPQYF
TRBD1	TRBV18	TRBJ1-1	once	TGTGCCAGCTCACCACTTGGGACAGGGGGCACTGAAGCTTTCTTT	CASSPLGTGGTEAFF
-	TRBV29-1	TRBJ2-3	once	TGCAGCGTTGAGCGACAGTCCACAGATACGCAGTATTTT	CSVERQSTDTQYF
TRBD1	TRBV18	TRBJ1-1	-	TGTGCCAGCTCACCTCCGGGACAGTGGAAAAACACTGAAGCTTTCTTT	CASSPPGQWKNTEAFF
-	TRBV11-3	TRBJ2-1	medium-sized	TGTGCCAGCAGCTTAGGAGGTCCGGGCAATGAGCAGTTCTTC	CASSLGGPGNEQFF
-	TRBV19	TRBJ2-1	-	TGTGCCAGTAGTATTCAAGGCAATGAGCAGTTCTTC	CASSIQGNEQFF
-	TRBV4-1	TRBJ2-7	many	TGCGCCAGCAGCCCAGGGCTAACCGCCTACGAGCAGTACTTC	CASSPGLTAYEQYF
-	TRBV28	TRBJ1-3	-	TGTGCCAGCAGTAGATTTACTGGAAACACCATATATTTT	CASSRFTGNTIYF
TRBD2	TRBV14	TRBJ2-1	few	TGTGCCAGCAGCTGGCGTGGCGGGAGTGTGAATGAGCAGTTCTTC	CASSWRGGSVNEQFF
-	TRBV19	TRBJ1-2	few	TGTGCCAGTAGTCTCGGTCCGGGGGACTATGGCTACACCTTC	CASSLGPGDYGYTF
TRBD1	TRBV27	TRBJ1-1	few	TGTGCCAGCAGTCCCACGACAGGGGTTCGCACTGAAGCTTTCTTT	CASSPTTGVRTEAFF
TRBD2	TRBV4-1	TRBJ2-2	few	TGCGCCAGCAGCCAAGCGGCGACTAGCGCACTAAACACCGGGGAGCTGTTTTTT	CASSQAATSALNTGELFF
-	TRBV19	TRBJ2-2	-	TGTGCCAGTAGTACTCAGGGTGTCGGGGAGCTGTTTTTT	CASSTQGVGELFF
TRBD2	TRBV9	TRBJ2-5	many	TGTGCCAGCAATCCGGGGACGCTGCGGGAGGGCCAAGAGACCCAGTACTTC	CASNPGTLREGQETQYF
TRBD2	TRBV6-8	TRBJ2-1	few	TGTGCCAGCAGTTACTGGGCCGGGGAACTAGCGGGAGGAGGCAATGAGCAGTTCTTC	CASSYWAGELAGGGNEQFF
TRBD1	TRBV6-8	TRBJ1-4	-	TGTGCCAGCAGCTCAGGGGGCGATGAAAAACTGTTTTTT	CASSSGGDEKLFF
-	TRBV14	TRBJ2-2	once	TGTGCCAGCAGTTATACAGGGATAGGCGGGGAGCTGTTTTTT	CASSYTGIGGELFF
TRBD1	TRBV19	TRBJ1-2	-	TGTGCCAGTATCAGGACAGGGTATGGCTACACCTTC	CASIRTGYGYTF
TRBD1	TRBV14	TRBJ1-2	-	TGTGCCAGCAGCCAAGAACAGGGGGGATCCTATGGCTACACCTTC	CASSQEQGGSYGYTF
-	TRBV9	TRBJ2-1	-	TGTGCCAGCAGCGTAGCCCAGTACAATGAGCAGTTCTTC	CASSVAQYNEQFF
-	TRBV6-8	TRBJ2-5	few	TGTGCCAGCATTACTGAATGGGAGACCCAGTACTTC	CASITEWETQYF
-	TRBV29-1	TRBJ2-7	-	TGCAGCGTTCGGCAGGGGAGGTACGAGCAGTACTTC	CSVRQGRYEQYF
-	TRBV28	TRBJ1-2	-	TGTGCCAGCAGAACACAGGGTCCTGGCTACACCTTC	CASRTQGPGYTF
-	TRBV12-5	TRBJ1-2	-	TGTGCTAGTGGCCCCGTCGGGGGTTACACCTTC	CASGPVGGYTF
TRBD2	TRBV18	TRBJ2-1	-	TGTGCCAGCTCACCTGCGGGAGGGTCCTACAATGAGCAGTTCTTC	CASSPAGGSYNEQFF
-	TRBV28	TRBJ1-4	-	TGTGCCAGCAGTTTATGGGTAGGGGCCGGCGGCAATGAAAAACTGTTTTTT	CASSLWVGAGGNEKLFF
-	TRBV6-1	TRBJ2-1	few	TGTGCCAGCAGTGAAGCGCTAGGAACAGCCCGAGTGTGGTTCTTC	CASSEALGTARVWFF